This T cell receptor (beta chain) stems from a study of OX40 agonist ivuxolimab in advanced cancers. Study-level information: Patients received intravenous ivuxolimab every 2 weeks at 0.01 to 10 mg/kg. Findings and caveats of the study: Clones of CD4+ and CD8+ blood T cells grew by week 6 at doses of 0.1 to 3.0 mg/kg. Part of the nonresponder group also had normalized T-cell clonal expansion that was low.

As concerns this clone: The antigen is unknown.

The CDR3 is made up of 19 amino acids. With V trimmed by 2 bases and J by 1 base, 5 bases remained unmatched. CDR1 is MNHEY and CDR2 is SMNVEV in the germline V gene (reference sequence). Repertoires were generated with immunoSEQ multiplex PCR, while TCRdb's copy carries only in-frame clones and drops some. The sample records about 86,000 clones, 89% being singletons. The V call is TRBV27, the J call TRBJ2-2, with 15 bases matching TRBD2. The clonotype was recovered from an adult with an advanced solid tumor such as melanoma, head and neck, liver or kidney cancer. The material sequenced was CD4+ or CD8+ T cells sorted from blood, taken in a trial of the OX40 agonist ivuxolimab. This chain's CDR3 is CASSLAGLAGGRNTGELFF. In nucleotides, the CDR3 is TGTGCCAGCAGTTTAGCGGGACTAGCGGGGGGCAGGAACACCGGGGAGCTGTTTTTT.